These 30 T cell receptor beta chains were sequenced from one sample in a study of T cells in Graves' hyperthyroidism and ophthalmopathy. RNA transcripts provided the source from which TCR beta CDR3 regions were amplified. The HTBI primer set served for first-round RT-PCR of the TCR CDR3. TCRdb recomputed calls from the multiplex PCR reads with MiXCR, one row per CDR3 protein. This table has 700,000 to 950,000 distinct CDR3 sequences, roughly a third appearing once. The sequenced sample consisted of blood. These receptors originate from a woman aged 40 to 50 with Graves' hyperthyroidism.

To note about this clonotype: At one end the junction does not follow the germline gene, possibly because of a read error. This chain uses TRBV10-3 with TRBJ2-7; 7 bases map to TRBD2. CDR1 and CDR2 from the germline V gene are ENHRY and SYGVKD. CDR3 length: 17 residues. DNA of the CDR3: TGTGCCAGCAGTTACTCGACGGTGTCTAGCGGAAGCTACGAGCAGTACTTC. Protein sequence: CASSYSTVSSGSYEQYF.

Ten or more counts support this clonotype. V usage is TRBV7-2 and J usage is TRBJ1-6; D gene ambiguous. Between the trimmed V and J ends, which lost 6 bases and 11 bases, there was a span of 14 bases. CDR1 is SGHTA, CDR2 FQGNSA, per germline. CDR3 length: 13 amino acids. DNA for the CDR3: TGTGCCAGCAGGTCTACGGGCAAGGCACCCCTCCACTTT. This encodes CASRSTGKAPLHF.

The CDR3 nucleotides are TGCGCCAGCAGCTTGGCCAGCGGGGCAGATACGCAGTATTTT. Translation: CASSLASGADTQYF. The chain recombines TRBV5-1 with TRBJ1-5; TRBD2 agrees at 7 bases. The J call may be incorrect, as the DNA end agrees better with TRBJ2-3. The CDR3 length is 14 residues. CDR1 SGHRS and CDR2 YFSETQ come from the germline V gene.

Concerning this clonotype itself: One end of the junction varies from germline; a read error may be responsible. CDR3 sequence (DNA): TGTGCCAGCAGACAAGGGGGCGGGGTTTACGAGCAGTACTTC. Protein product: CASRQGGGVYEQYF. V usage is TRBV14 and J usage is TRBJ2-7; maybe TRBD1 (7 bases). CDR1 is SGHDN, CDR2 FVKESK, per germline. This CDR3 comprises 14 residues. Filled out from reference TRBV14 and TRBJ2-7, the complete variable domain reads EAGVTQFPSHSVIEKGQTVTLRCDPISGHDNLYWYRRVMGKEIKFLLHFVKESKQDESGMPNNRFLAERTGGTYSTLKVQPAELEDSGVYFCASRQGGGVYEQYFGPGTRLTVT.

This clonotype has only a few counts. Here the CDR3 reads CASSLRGLGDRGGNTEAFF. In DNA form, the CDR3 reads TGTGCCAGCAGCTTAAGGGGACTAGGGGACAGGGGAGGGAACACTGAAGCTTTCTTT. The chain has TRBV11-2 and TRBJ1-1, with 10 bases identical to TRBD1. The junction had 13 bases not matched to a gene; V was cut back by 2 bases and J by 1 base. This CDR3 has 19 residues. Germline lookup yields CDR1 SGHAT and CDR2 FQNNGV.

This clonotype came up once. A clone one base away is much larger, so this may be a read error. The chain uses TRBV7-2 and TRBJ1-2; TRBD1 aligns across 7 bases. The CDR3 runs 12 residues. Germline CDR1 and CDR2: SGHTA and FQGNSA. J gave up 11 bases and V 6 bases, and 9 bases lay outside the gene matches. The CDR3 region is CASSALGGLYTF. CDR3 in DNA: TGTGCCAGCAGTGCCCTAGGGGGCCTTTACACCTTC. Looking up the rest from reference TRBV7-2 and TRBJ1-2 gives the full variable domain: GAGVSQSPSNKVTEKGKDVELRCDPISGHTALYWYRQSLGQGLEFLIYFQGNSAPDKSGLPSDRFSAERTGGSVSTLTIQRTQQEDSAVYLCASSALGGLYTFGSGTRLTVV.

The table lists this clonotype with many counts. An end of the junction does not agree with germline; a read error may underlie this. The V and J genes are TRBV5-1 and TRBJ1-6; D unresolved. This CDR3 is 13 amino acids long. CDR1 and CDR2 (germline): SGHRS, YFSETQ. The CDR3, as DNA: TGTGCCAGCAGCTTGACGGGCAATTCACCCCTCCACTTT. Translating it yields CASSLTGNSPLHF.

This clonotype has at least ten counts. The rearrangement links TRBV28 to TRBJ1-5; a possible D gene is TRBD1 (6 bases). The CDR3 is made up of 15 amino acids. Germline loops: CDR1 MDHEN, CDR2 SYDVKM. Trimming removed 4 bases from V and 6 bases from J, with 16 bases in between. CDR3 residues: CASSSPRQEGQPQHF. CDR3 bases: TGTGCCAGCAGTTCCCCACGACAGGAGGGTCAGCCCCAGCATTTT.

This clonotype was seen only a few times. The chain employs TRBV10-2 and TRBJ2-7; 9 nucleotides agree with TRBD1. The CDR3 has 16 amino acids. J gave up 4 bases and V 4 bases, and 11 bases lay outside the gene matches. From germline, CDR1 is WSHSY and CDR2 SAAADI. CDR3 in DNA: TGCGCCAGCAGTGCCAACCCGGGACAGGGAGGTTACGAGCAGTACTTC. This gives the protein CASSANPGQGGYEQYF.

The CDR3 here is CASSQGPGMGTEAFF. CDR3 nucleotide sequence: TGTGCCAGCAGCCAAGGTCCGGGGATGGGCACTGAAGCTTTCTTT. The V gene is TRBV7-2, the J gene TRBJ1-1; D is undetermined. CDR3 size: 15 residues. Germline CDR1 is SGHTA and CDR2 is FQGNSA. V was trimmed by 5 bases and J by 4 bases, leaving 17 bases between them. The full variable domain, its missing parts supplied by reference TRBV7-2 and TRBJ1-1, is GAGVSQSPSNKVTEKGKDVELRCDPISGHTALYWYRQSLGQGLEFLIYFQGNSAPDKSGLPSDRFSAERTGGSVSTLTIQRTQQEDSAVYLCASSQGPGMGTEAFFGQGTRLTVV.

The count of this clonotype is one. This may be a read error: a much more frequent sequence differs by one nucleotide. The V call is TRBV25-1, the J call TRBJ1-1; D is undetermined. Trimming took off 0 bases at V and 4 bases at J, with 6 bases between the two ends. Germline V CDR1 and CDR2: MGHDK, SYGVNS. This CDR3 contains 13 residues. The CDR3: CASSEYEPTEAFF. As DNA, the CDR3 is TGTGCCAGCAGTGAATACGAGCCCACTGAAGCTTTCTTT. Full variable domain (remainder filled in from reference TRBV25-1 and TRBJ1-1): EADIYQTPRYLVIGTGKKITLECSQTMGHDKMYWYQQDPGMELHLIHYSYGVNSTEKGDLSSESTVSRIRTEHFPLTLESARPSHTSQYLCASSEYEPTEAFFGQGTRLTVV.

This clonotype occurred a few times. In DNA form, the CDR3 reads TGTGCCAGCAGCGTCGGGATCCTTAGTCAGCCCCAGCATTTT. Translating it yields CASSVGILSQPQHF. This rearrangement joins TRBV5-6 to TRBJ1-5; D is uncertain. CDR1 is SGHDT and CDR2 is YYEEEE in the germline V gene. Trimming took 4 bases from V and 6 from J, leaving 14 bases between them. CDR3 length equals 14 residues.

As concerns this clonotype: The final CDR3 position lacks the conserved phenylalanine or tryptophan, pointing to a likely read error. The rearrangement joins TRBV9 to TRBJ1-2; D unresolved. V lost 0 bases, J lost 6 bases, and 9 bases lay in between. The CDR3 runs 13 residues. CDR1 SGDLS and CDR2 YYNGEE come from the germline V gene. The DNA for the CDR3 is TGTGCCAGCAGCGTAGGGTTTTTGAATGGCTACACCCTC. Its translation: CASSVGFLNGYTL.

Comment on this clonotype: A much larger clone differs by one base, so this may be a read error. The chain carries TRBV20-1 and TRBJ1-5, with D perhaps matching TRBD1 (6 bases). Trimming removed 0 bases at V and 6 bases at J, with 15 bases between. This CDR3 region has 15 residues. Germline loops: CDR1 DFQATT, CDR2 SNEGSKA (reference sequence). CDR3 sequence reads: CSARDNRGARQPQHF. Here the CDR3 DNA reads TGCAGTGCTAGAGATAATCGGGGGGCGCGTCAGCCCCAGCATTTT.

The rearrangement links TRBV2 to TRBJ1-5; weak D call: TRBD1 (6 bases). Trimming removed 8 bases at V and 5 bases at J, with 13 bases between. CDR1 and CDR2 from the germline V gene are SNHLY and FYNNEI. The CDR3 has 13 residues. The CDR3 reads CASPGHPYQPQHF. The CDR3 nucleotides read TGTGCCAGCCCGGGACACCCCTATCAGCCCCAGCATTTT.

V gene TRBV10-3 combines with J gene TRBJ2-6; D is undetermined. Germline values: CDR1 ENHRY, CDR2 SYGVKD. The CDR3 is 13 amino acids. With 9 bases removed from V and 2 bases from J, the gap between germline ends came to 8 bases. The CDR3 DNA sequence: TGTGCCATAGTCCCCCCTGGGGCCAACGTCCTGACTTTC. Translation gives CAIVPPGANVLTF.

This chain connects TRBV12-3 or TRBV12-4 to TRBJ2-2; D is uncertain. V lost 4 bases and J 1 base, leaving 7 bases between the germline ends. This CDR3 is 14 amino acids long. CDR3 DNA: TGTGCCAGCAGTTGGGCCATGAACACCGGGGAGCTGTTTTTT. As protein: CASSWAMNTGELFF.

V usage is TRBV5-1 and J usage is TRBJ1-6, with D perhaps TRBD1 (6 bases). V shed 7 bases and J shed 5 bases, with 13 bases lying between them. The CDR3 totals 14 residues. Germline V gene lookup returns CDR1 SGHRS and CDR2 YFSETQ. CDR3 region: CASGGGHDNSPLHF. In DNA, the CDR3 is TGCGCCAGCGGGGGGGGACACGATAATTCACCCCTCCACTTT.

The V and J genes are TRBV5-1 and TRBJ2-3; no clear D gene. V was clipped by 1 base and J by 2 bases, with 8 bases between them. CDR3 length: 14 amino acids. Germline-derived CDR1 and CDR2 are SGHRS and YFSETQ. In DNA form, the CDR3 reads TGCGCCAGCAGCTTGTCCCCGAACACAGATACGCAGTATTTT. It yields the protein CASSLSPNTDTQYF.

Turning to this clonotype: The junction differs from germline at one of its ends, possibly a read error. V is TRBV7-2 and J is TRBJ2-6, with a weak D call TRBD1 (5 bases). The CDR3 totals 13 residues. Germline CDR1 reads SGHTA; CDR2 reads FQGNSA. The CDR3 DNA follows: TGTGCCAGCAGCCCATCTGGGGCCAGCGTCCTGACTTTC. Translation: CASSPSGASVLTF.

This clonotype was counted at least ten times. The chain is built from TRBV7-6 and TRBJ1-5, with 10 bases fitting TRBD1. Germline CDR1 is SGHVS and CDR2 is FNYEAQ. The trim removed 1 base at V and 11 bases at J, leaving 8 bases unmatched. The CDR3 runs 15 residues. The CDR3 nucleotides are TGTGCCAGCAGCTTAGAGGGACAGGGGAGGTCAGCCCAGCATTTT. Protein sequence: CASSLEGQGRSAQHF. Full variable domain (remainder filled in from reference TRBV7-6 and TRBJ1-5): GAGVSQSPRYKVTKRGQDVALRCDPISGHVSLYWYRQALGQGPEFLTYFNYEAQQDKSGLPNDRFSAERPEGSISTLTIQRTEQRDSAMYRCASSLEGQGRSAQHFGDGTRLSIL.

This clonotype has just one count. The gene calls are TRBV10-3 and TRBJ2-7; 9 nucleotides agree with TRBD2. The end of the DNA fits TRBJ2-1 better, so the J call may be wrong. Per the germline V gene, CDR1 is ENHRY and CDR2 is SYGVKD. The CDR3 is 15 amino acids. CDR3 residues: CAISSPSGNYNEQFF. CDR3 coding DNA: TGTGCCATCAGTTCCCCTAGCGGGAACTACAATGAGCAGTTCTTC.

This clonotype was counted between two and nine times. This chain's CDR3 is CASSSEQGWDQPQHF. The CDR3 region has the DNA TGTGCCAGCAGCTCCGAACAGGGTTGGGATCAGCCCCAGCATTTT. This chain uses TRBV6-5 with TRBJ1-5; D is possibly TRBD1 (6 bases). V lost 6 bases, J lost 5 bases, and 17 bases lay in between. CDR1 and CDR2 (germline): MNHEY, SVGAGI. The CDR3 extends over 15 amino acids.

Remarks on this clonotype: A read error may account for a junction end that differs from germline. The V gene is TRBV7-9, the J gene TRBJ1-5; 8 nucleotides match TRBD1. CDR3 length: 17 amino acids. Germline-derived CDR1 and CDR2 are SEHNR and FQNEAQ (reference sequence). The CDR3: CACSLRGRGNRNQPQHF. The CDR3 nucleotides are TGTGCCTGCAGTCTCAGGGGGCGCGGGAATAGAAATCAGCCCCAGCATTTT.

The CDR3 DNA reads TGTGCCAGCTCACCACCAGGTCCTCGGAGCGGGGAGCTGTTTTTT. It is translated as CASSPPGPRSGELFF. The chain combines TRBV7-2 with TRBJ2-2; the D is unclear. The CDR3 runs 15 residues. V was cut by 8 bases and J by 7 bases, with 20 bases left in between. The V gene's germline CDR1 is SGHTA and CDR2 FQGNSA.

The CDR3: CASSGGGGPQHF. The CDR3, as DNA: TGTGCCAGCAGCGGGGGGGGGGGTCCCCAGCATTTT. This sequence joins TRBV9 and TRBJ1-5; D may be TRBD1 (5 bases). CDR3 length: 12 residues. From germline, CDR1 is SGDLS and CDR2 YYNGEE. V lost 3 bases, J lost 10 bases, and 11 bases lay in between.

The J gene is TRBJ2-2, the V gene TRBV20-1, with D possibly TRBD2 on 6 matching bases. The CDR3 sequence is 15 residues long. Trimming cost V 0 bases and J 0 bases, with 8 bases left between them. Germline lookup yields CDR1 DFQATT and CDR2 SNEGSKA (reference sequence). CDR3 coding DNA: TGCAGTGCTAGAGATCCGGGGGCGAACACCGGGGAGCTGTTTTTT. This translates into CSARDPGANTGELFF.

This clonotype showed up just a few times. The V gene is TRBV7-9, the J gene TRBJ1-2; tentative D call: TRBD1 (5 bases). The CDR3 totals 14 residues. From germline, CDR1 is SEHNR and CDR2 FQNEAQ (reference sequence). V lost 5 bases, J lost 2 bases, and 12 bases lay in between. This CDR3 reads CASSNSTGNYGYTF. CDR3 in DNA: TGTGCCAGCAGCAATTCTACAGGAAACTATGGCTACACCTTC.

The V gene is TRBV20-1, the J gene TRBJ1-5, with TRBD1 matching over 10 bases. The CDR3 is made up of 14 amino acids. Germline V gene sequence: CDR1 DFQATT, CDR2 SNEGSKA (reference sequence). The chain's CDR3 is CSASDRGTDQPQHF. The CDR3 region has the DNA TGCAGCGCTTCGGACAGGGGGACGGATCAGCCCCAGCATTTT.

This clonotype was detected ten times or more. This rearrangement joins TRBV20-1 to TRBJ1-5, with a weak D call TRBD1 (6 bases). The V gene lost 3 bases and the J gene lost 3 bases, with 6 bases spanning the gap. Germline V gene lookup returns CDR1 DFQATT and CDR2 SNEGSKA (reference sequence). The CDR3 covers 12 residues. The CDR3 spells CSARGANQPQHF. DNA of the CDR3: TGCAGTGCTAGGGGGGCCAATCAGCCCCAGCATTTT.